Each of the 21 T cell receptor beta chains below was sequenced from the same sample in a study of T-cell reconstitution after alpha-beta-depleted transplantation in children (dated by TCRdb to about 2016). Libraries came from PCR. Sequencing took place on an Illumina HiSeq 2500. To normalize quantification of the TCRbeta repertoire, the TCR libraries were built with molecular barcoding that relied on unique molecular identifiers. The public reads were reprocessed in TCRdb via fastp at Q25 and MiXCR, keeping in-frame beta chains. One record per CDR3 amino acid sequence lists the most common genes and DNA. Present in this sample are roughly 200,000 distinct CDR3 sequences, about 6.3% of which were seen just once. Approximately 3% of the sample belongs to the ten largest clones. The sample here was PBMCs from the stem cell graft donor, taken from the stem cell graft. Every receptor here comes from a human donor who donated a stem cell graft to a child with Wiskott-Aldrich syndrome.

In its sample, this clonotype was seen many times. The CDR3 reads CATNQGGANEQFF. DNA for the CDR3: TGTGCCACCAACCAAGGGGGAGCTAATGAGCAGTTCTTC. The V and J genes are TRBV15 and TRBJ2-1, with D possibly being TRBD1 (6 bases). The CDR3 consists of 13 residues. Trimming left V 7 bases short and J 7 bases short, with 14 bases between. The V gene's germline CDR1 is LNHNV and CDR2 YYDKDF (reference sequence). The variable domain in full, with the rest retrieved from reference TRBV15 and TRBJ2-1, is DAMVIQNPRYQVTQFGKPVTLSCSQTLNHNVMYWYQQKSSQAPKLLFHYYDKDFNNEADTPDNFQSRRPNTSFCFLDIRSPGLGDTAMYLCATNQGGANEQFFGPGTRLTVL.

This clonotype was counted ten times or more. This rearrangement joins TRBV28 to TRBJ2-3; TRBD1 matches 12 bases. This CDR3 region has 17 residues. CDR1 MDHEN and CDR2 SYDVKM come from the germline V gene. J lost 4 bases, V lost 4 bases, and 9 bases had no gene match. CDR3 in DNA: TGTGCCAGCAGTTCACACCGGGACAGGGGGCGCGCAGATACGCAGTATTTT. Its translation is CASSSHRDRGRADTQYF.

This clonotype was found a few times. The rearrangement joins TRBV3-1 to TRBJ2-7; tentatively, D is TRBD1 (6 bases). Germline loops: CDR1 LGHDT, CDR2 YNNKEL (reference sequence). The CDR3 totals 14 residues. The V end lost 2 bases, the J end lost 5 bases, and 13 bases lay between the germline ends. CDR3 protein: CASSQIDRSNEQYF. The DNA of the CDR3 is TGTGCCAGCAGCCAAATAGACAGGAGCAACGAGCAGTACTTC.

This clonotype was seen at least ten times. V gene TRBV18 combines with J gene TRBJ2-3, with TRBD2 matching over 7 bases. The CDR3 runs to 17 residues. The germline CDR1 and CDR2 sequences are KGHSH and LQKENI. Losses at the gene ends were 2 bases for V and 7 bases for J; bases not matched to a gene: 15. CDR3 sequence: CASSPFIRGEPGNTQYF. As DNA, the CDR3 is TGTGCCAGCTCACCATTTATCCGGGGGGAACCAGGGAATACGCAGTATTTT.

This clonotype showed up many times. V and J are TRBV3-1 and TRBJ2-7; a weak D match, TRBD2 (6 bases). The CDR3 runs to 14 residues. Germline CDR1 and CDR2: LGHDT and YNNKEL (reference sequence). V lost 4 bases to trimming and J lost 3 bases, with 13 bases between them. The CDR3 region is CASSRGTMDYEQYF. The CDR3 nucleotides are TGTGCCAGCAGCCGCGGGACCATGGACTACGAGCAGTACTTC.

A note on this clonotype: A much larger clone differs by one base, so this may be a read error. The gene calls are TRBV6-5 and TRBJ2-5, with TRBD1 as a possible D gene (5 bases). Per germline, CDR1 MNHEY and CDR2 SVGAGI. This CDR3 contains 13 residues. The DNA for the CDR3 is TGTGCCAGCAGTCTACAGGACCAAGGGACCCAGTACTTC. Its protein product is CASSLQDQGTQYF.

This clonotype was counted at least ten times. CDR3 loop: CASSITRDEQFF. The DNA for the CDR3 is TGTGCCAGCAGCATAACCAGGGATGAGCAGTTCTTC. This sequence joins TRBV7-9 and TRBJ2-1; tentative D call: TRBD1 (5 bases). Per the germline V gene, CDR1 is SEHNR and CDR2 is FQNEAQ (reference sequence). The CDR3 length is 12 residues. V was pared by 5 bases and J by 8 bases, with 10 bases between.

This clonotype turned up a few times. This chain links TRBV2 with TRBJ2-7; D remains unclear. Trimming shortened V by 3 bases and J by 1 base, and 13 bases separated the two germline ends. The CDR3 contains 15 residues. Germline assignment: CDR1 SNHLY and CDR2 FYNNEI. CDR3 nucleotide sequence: TGTGCCAGCAGTGATATAGGGCAGCCTTCCTACGAGCAGTACTTC. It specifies CASSDIGQPSYEQYF.

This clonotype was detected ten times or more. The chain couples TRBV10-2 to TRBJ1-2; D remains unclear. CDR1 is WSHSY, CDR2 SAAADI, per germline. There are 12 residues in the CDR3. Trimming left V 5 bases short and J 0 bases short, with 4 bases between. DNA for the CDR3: TGCGCCAGCAGTCTGCCTAACTATGGCTACACCTTC. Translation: CASSLPNYGYTF.

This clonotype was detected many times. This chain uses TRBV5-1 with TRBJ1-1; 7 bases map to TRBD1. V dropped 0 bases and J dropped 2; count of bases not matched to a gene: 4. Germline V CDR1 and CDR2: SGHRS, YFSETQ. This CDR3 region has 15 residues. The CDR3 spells CASSLGTGFNTEAFF. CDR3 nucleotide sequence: TGCGCCAGCAGCTTGGGGACAGGTTTCAACACTGAAGCTTTCTTT.

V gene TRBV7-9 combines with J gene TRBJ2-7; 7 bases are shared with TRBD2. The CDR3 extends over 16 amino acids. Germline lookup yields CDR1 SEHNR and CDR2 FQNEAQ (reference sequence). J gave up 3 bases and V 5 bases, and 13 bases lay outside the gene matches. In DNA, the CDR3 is TGTGCCAGCAGCCAACCCTTAGCGGGTGGGAACTACGAGCAGTACTTC. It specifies CASSQPLAGGNYEQYF.

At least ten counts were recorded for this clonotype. CDR3: CASSVGQQETQYF. CDR3 DNA: TGTGCCAGCTCGGTGGGACAACAAGAGACCCAGTACTTC. The genes are TRBV18 and TRBJ2-5; D may be TRBD1 (6 bases). CDR1 and CDR2 (germline): KGHSH, LQKENI. The CDR3 covers 13 residues. The V end lost 6 bases, the J end lost 2 bases, and 10 bases lay between the germline ends.

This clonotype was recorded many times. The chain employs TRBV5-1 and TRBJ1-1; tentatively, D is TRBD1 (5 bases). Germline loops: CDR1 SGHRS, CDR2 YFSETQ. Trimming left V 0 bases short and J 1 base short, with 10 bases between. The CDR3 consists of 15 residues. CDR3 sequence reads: CASSLDGRANTEAFF. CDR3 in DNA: TGCGCCAGCAGCTTGGATGGCAGGGCGAACACTGAAGCTTTCTTT.

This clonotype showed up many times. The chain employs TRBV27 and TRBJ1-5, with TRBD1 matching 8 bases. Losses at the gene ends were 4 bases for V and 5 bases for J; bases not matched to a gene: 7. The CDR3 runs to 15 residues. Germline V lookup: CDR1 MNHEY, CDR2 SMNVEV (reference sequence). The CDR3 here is CASSSGQGRDQPQHF. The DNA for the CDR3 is TGTGCCAGCAGTTCCGGACAGGGTCGGGATCAGCCCCAGCATTTT.

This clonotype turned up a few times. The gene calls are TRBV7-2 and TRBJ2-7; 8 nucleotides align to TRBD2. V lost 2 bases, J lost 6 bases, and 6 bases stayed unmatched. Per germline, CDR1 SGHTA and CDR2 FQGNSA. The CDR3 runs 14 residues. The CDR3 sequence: CASSLSGLVSEQYF. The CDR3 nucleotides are TGTGCCAGCAGCTTATCGGGACTAGTGAGCGAGCAGTACTTC.

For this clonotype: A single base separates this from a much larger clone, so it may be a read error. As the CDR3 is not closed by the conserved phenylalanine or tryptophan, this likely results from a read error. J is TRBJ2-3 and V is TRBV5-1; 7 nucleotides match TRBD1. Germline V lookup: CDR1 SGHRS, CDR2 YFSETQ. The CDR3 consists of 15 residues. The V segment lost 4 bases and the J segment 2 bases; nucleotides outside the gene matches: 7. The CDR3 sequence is CASSPPTGTTDTQYL. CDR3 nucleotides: TGCGCCAGCAGCCCCCCGACAGGGACCACAGATACGCAGTATCTT.

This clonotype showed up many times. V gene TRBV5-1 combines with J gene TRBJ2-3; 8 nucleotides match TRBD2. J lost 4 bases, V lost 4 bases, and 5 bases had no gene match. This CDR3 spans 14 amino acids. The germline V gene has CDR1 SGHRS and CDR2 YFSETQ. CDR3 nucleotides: TGCGCCAGCAGCGGAGCGGGAGACGCAGATACGCAGTATTTT. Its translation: CASSGAGDADTQYF.

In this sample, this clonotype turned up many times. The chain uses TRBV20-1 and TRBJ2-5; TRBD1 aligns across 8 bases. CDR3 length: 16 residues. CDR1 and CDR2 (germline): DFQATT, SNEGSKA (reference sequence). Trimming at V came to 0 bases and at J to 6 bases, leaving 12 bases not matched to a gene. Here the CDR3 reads CSARDLGQDHRKTQYF. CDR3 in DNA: TGCAGTGCTAGAGACCTGGGACAGGATCATCGAAAGACCCAGTACTTC.

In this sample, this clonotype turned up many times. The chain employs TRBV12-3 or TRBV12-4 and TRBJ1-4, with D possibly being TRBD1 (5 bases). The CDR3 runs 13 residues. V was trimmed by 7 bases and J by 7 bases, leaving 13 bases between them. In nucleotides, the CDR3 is TGTGCCAGCACAAGGGGAATCGGTGAAAAACTGTTTTTT. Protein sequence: CASTRGIGEKLFF.

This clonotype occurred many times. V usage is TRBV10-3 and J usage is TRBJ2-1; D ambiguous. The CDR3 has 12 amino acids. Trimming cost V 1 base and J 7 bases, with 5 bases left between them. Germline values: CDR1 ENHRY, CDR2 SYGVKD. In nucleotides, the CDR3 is TGTGCCATCAGTGAGTTTGTGAATGAGCAGTTCTTC. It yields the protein CAISEFVNEQFF.

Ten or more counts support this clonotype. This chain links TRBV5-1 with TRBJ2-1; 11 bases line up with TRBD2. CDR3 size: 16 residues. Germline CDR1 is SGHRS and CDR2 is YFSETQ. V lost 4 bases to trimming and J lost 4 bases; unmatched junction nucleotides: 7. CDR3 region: CASSDGLAGSYNEQFF. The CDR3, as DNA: TGCGCCAGCAGCGACGGACTAGCGGGTTCTTACAATGAGCAGTTCTTC.